These T cell receptor beta chains were read from a single sample in a study of blood T cell repertoires in COVID-19. Produced via immunoSEQ multiplex PCR; TCRdb's table is partial and in-frame only. The sample yields 50,000 or so clones, roughly 82% seen once. Sequenced sample: peripheral blood. The receptors here all came from a man in his forties with acute or convalescent COVID-19. Both conserved end residues are part of each CDR3. Fields, in order: V gene, J gene, D gene, clone size, CDR3 protein, CDR3 DNA. D genes are given only for firm matches. Only part of the rows carry a size: once, few, many, or a class if the clone is expanded.

TRBV24-1,TRBJ2-5,-,-,CATGEGRRQTQYF,TGTGCCACCGGTGAGGGGAGGAGGCAGACCCAGTACTTC
TRBV6-1,TRBJ1-1,TRBD1,-,CASSGGERTWTGTEAFF,TGTGCCAGCAGTGGGGGGGAGAGAACGTGGACAGGGACTGAAGCTTTCTTT
TRBV6-5,TRBJ2-3,TRBD2,-,CASSLSGGVSDTQYF,TGTGCCAGCAGTCTTAGCGGGGGGGTATCAGATACGCAGTATTTT
TRBV2,TRBJ2-1,TRBD2,-,CASSLAGLGEQFF,TGTGCCAGCAGCCTAGCGGGGTTGGGTGAGCAGTTCTTC
TRBV7-8,TRBJ1-6,-,-,CASSFSGAISPLHF,TGTGCCAGCAGCTTTTCAGGGGCGATTTCACCCCTCCACTTT
TRBV6-6,TRBJ1-1,TRBD1,-,CAVRRWTGAGNTEAFF,TGTGCCGTCCGCAGATGGACAGGGGCTGGGAACACTGAAGCTTTCTTT
TRBV5-1,TRBJ1-1,TRBD1,-,CASSDQGQGTEAFF,TGCGCCAGCAGCGACCAGGGACAGGGCACTGAAGCTTTCTTT
TRBV7-2,TRBJ1-1,-,-,CASSPQPTDPKAFF,TGTGCCAGCAGCCCGCAGCCGACAGATCCAAAGGCTTTCTTT
TRBV19,TRBJ1-6,TRBD1,-,CASSAEAMTGAYNSPLHF,TGTGCCAGTAGTGCCGAGGCAATGACAGGGGCCTATAATTCACCCCTCCACTTT
TRBV7-2,TRBJ2-7,-,-,CASSLGRSVYEQYF,TGTGCCAGCAGCTTAGGGCGGTCAGTCTACGAGCAGTACTTC
TRBV7-9,TRBJ1-5,TRBD1,few,CASSSTSGGDQPQHF,TGTGCCAGCAGCTCAACTTCAGGGGGCGATCAGCCCCAGCATTTT
TRBV18,TRBJ1-1,-,-,CASSPPSTGRDTEAFF,TGTGCCAGCTCACCACCGTCTACAGGGAGGGACACTGAAGCTTTCTTT
TRBV18,TRBJ2-5,-,-,CASSPVELQETQYF,TGTGCCAGCTCACCAGTAGAACTTCAAGAGACCCAGTACTTC
TRBV5-1,TRBJ2-7,TRBD1,few,CASSFGQGFAEQYF,TGCGCCAGCAGCTTTGGACAGGGGTTCGCCGAGCAGTACTTC
TRBV9,TRBJ1-1,TRBD1,-,CASSTGGSNTEAFF,TGTGCCAGCAGCACAGGGGGCTCGAACACTGAAGCTTTCTTT
TRBV7-6,TRBJ2-1,TRBD1,-,CASSLESGQVYNEQFF,TGTGCCAGCAGCCTCGAATCGGGACAGGTCTACAATGAGCAGTTCTTC
TRBV7-8,TRBJ2-2,-,few,CASSLRGGSNTGELFF,TGTGCCAGCAGCTTACGGGGAGGCTCGAACACCGGGGAGCTGTTTTTT
TRBV2,TRBJ2-2,TRBD1,-,CASTKLSQGAAGELFF,TGTGCCAGCACGAAGTTAAGTCAGGGGGCGGCCGGGGAGCTGTTTTTT
TRBV5-4,TRBJ1-2,-,-,CASSPEVGMGYGYTF,TGTGCCAGCAGCCCGGAGGTAGGGATGGGATATGGCTACACCTTC
TRBV28,TRBJ2-7,-,-,CASNSLYEQYF,TGTGCCAGCAATTCCTTGTACGAGCAGTACTTC
TRBV4-1,TRBJ2-7,TRBD1,-,CASSHPDRSSYEQYF,TGCGCCAGCAGCCACCCGGACAGGAGCTCCTACGAGCAGTACTTC
TRBV30,TRBJ1-2,TRBD1,-,CARKTGKGYGYTF,TGTGCCCGAAAGACAGGGAAAGGCTATGGCTACACCTTC
TRBV12-3/TRBV12-4,TRBJ1-6,-,few,CASSYSNSPLHF,TGTGCCAGCAGTTATTCAAATTCACCCCTCCACTTT
TRBV6-2/TRBV6-3,TRBJ1-2,-,-,CASSPVLQAYGYTF,TGTGCCAGCAGTCCGGTCTTGCAAGCCTATGGCTACACCTTC
TRBV6-2/TRBV6-3,TRBJ2-7,TRBD2,-,CASSSYRRLAGDEQYF,TGTGCCAGCAGTTCCTACCGCAGACTAGCGGGGGACGAGCAGTACTTC
TRBV24-1,TRBJ2-1,-,-,CATSDLEAASSRSEQFF,TGTGCCACCAGTGATTTGGAAGCGGCTAGCAGTAGGAGTGAGCAGTTCTTC
TRBV5-4,TRBJ2-1,-,once,CASSLELAAYNEQFF,TGTGCCAGCAGCTTGGAGTTAGCGGCTTACAATGAGCAGTTCTTC
TRBV25-1,TRBJ2-5,-,-,CASSQSGGAWETQYF,TGTGCCAGCAGTCAATCGGGCGGGGCGTGGGAGACCCAGTACTTC
TRBV19,TRBJ1-1,-,-,CASRKDGGYEAFF,TGTGCCAGTAGGAAAGACGGAGGATATGAAGCTTTCTTT
TRBV18,TRBJ2-3,TRBD2,-,CASSRTSGGITDTQYF,TGTGCCAGCTCACGAACTAGCGGGGGGATCACAGATACGCAATATTTT
TRBV5-4,TRBJ1-4,TRBD1,-,CASSLRDRGRSEKLFF,TGTGCCAGCAGCTTGAGGGACAGGGGTAGGAGTGAAAAACTGTTTTTT
TRBV7-3,TRBJ2-1,-,-,CASSLMGGARTTSSYNEQFF,TGTGCCAGCAGCTTAATGGGGGGGGCCCGCACAACTAGCTCCTACAATGAGCAGTTCTTC
TRBV6-5,TRBJ2-7,TRBD1,-,CASSRDRANEQYF,TGTGCCAGCAGCAGGGACAGGGCCAACGAGCAGTACTTC
TRBV24-1,TRBJ2-3,TRBD2,-,CATSEPGLAGFTDTQYF,TGTGCCACCAGTGAGCCGGGACTAGCGGGCTTCACAGATACGCAGTATTTT
TRBV9,TRBJ1-1,TRBD1,-,CASSPRTGRVNTEAFF,TGTGCCAGCAGCCCCCGGACAGGAAGGGTGAACACTGAAGCTTTCTTT
TRBV19,TRBJ1-5,TRBD1,-,CASRRGRTGNQPQHF,TGTGCCAGTAGGCGGGGTAGGACAGGGAATCAGCCCCAGCATTTT
TRBV11-2,TRBJ2-2,TRBD2,-,CASSSLAVNTGELFF,TGTGCCAGCAGCTCACTAGCGGTTAACACCGGGGAGCTGTTTTTT
TRBV4-2,TRBJ1-2,-,once,CASSQALGVLEYGYTF,TGTGCCAGCAGCCAAGCTCTGGGAGTTCTTGAGTATGGCTACACCTTC
TRBV2,TRBJ2-3,-,-,CASSDGWGLTLGGDTQYF,TGTGCCAGCAGTGATGGTTGGGGCCTTACTTTAGGGGGAGATACGCAGTATTTT
TRBV10-2,TRBJ2-7,-,-,CASSRTEIRYEQYF,TGCGCCAGCAGTAGGACAGAGATCCGCTACGAGCAGTACTTC
TRBV7-3,TRBJ1-2,-,-,CASSSSAGHGYTF,TGTGCCAGCAGCTCCTCCGCGGGCCATGGCTACACCTTC
TRBV11-2,TRBJ1-2,TRBD1,-,CASRGQGARNYGYTF,TGTGCCAGCAGGGGACAGGGGGCGCGAAACTATGGCTACACCTTC
TRBV9,TRBJ1-5,-,-,CASSPINSNQPQHF,TGTGCCAGCAGCCCTATTAATAGCAATCAGCCCCAGCATTTT
TRBV30,TRBJ1-5,-,-,CAWDLNGNQPQHF,TGTGCCTGGGACCTAAATGGCAATCAGCCCCAGCATTTT
TRBV12-3/TRBV12-4,TRBJ1-5,-,-,CASSTGSNQPQHF,TGTGCCAGCAGTACAGGTAGCAATCAGCCCCAGCATTTT
TRBV4-2,TRBJ2-5,TRBD1,-,CASSQTGGQETQYF,TGTGCCAGCAGCCAAACAGGGGGCCAAGAGACCCAGTACTTC
TRBV5-1,TRBJ2-7,TRBD2,few,CASSRSGGAPYEQYF,TGCGCCAGCAGCCGGAGCGGGGGGGCTCCCTACGAGCAGTACTTC
TRBV2,TRBJ1-1,-,-,CASRPQGNTEAFF,TGTGCCAGCAGACCTCAGGGGAACACTGAAGCTTTCTTT
TRBV7-9,TRBJ2-1,-,-,CASSFTGTNEQFF,TGTGCCAGCAGCTTTACAGGGACCAATGAGCAGTTCTTC
TRBV19,TRBJ1-1,TRBD1,once,CASISIGQGVTSAFF,TGTGCCAGTATTTCTATCGGACAGGGGGTAACTTCGGCTTTCTTT
TRBV7-6,TRBJ2-3,-,-,CASSLNYNTDTQYF,TGTGCCAGCAGCTTAAACTATAACACAGATACGCAGTATTTT
TRBV6-5,TRBJ1-3,-,-,CASSSHRVPGNTIYF,TGTGCCAGCAGTTCGCACAGGGTACCTGGAAACACCATATATTTT
TRBV14,TRBJ2-3,TRBD1,once,CASSQGGGQGTDTQYF,TGTGCCAGCAGCCAAGGGGGCGGACAGGGCACAGATACGCAGTATTTT
TRBV18,TRBJ2-5,TRBD1,-,CASSLSLPGQGKETQYF,TGTGCCAGCTCACTTTCACTACCGGGACAGGGGAAAGAGACCCAGTACTTC